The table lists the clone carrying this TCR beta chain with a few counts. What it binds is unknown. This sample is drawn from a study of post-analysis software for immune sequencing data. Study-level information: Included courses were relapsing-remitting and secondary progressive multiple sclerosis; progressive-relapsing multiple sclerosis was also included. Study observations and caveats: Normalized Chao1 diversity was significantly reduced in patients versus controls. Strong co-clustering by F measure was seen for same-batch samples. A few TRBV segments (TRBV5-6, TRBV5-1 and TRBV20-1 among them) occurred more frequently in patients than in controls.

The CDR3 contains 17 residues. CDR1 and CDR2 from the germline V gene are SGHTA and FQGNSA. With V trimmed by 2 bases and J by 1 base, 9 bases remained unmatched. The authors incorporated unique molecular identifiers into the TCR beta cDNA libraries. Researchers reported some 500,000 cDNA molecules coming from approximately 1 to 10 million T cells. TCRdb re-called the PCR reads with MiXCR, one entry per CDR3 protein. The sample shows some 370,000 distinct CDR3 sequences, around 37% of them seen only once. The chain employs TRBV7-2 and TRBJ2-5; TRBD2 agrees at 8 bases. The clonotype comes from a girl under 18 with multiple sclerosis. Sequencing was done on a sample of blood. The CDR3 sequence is CASSLFALAGTQETQYF. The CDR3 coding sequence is TGTGCCAGCAGCTTATTTGCCTTAGCGGGGACCCAAGAGACCCAGTACTTC.